These T cell receptor beta chains were read from a single sample in a study of blood T cell repertoires in COVID-19. TCRdb keeps only in-frame clones here, not all; method: immunoSEQ multiplex PCR. The repertoire includes some 110,000 clones, roughly 87% of them detected once, and 4.1% sits in the top ten. The sequenced sample consisted of peripheral blood. The origin of the receptors is a man aged 50 or older with acute or convalescent COVID-19. The CDR3 runs from the conserved cysteine through the conserved F or W. Each record gives: D gene, clone size, V gene, J gene, CDR3 DNA, CDR3 protein. The D gene is left open where the match is weak. Only part of the rows carry a size: once, few, many, or a class if the clone is expanded.

D gene: NA
clone size: NA
V gene: TRBV5-1
J gene: TRBJ1-2
CDR3 DNA: TGCGCCAGCAGCTTGCGGCAGGGGAGTGACTATGGCTACACCTTC
CDR3 protein: CASSLRQGSDYGYTF

D gene: TRBD2
clone size: NA
V gene: TRBV7-3
J gene: TRBJ2-3
CDR3 DNA: TGTGCCAGCAGCCGGTCGGGGGGGCCCACAGATACGCAGTATTTT
CDR3 protein: CASSRSGGPTDTQYF

D gene: NA
clone size: few
V gene: TRBV19
J gene: TRBJ1-2
CDR3 DNA: TGTGCCACCCGGCGGGGGTTGGAGTTAGGCTACACCTTC
CDR3 protein: CATRRGLELGYTF

D gene: NA
clone size: NA
V gene: TRBV7-8
J gene: TRBJ2-1
CDR3 DNA: TGTGCCAGCAGTAATCGGGCCCCGGGAAATGAGCAGTTCTTC
CDR3 protein: CASSNRAPGNEQFF

D gene: NA
clone size: few
V gene: TRBV29-1
J gene: TRBJ2-2
CDR3 DNA: TGCAGCGTTGCCGGGACAATGAACACCGGGGAGCTGTTTTTT
CDR3 protein: CSVAGTMNTGELFF

D gene: NA
clone size: few
V gene: TRBV19
J gene: TRBJ1-6
CDR3 DNA: TGTGCCAGTAGTGCCAGGTTGGAGGGATATTCACCCCTCCACTTT
CDR3 protein: CASSARLEGYSPLHF

D gene: NA
clone size: NA
V gene: TRBV14
J gene: TRBJ1-2
CDR3 DNA: TGTGCCAGCAGCCCAGGGGAAGGCTACACCTTC
CDR3 protein: CASSPGEGYTF

D gene: NA
clone size: NA
V gene: TRBV2
J gene: TRBJ1-6
CDR3 DNA: TGTGCCAGCACTGGGCCCTCCTATAATTCACCCCTCCACTTT
CDR3 protein: CASTGPSYNSPLHF

D gene: NA
clone size: once
V gene: TRBV3-1/TRBV3-2
J gene: TRBJ1-5
CDR3 DNA: TGTGCCAGCAGCCAAGGGGGGGGAATCGGGAGCAATCAGCCCCAGCATTTT
CDR3 protein: CASSQGGGIGSNQPQHF

D gene: TRBD1
clone size: NA
V gene: TRBV6-5
J gene: TRBJ2-1
CDR3 DNA: TGTGCCAGCAGCGGACAGGCGAGCTCCTACAATGAGCAGTTCTTC
CDR3 protein: CASSGQASSYNEQFF

D gene: NA
clone size: NA
V gene: TRBV19
J gene: TRBJ2-1
CDR3 DNA: TGTGCCAGTAGTATCCGTCTTATATACAATGAGCAGTTCTTC
CDR3 protein: CASSIRLIYNEQFF

D gene: NA
clone size: NA
V gene: TRBV30
J gene: TRBJ2-3
CDR3 DNA: TGTGCCTGGAGTATCTCGGATACGCAGTATTTT
CDR3 protein: CAWSISDTQYF

D gene: NA
clone size: NA
V gene: TRBV3-1/TRBV3-2
J gene: TRBJ1-1
CDR3 DNA: TGTGCCAGCAGCCAAGATGTGGCGGCGGCCGGAGCTTTCTTT
CDR3 protein: CASSQDVAAAGAFF

D gene: TRBD2
clone size: NA
V gene: TRBV5-6
J gene: TRBJ2-1
CDR3 DNA: TGTGCCAGCAGGTCGCCTAGCGGGGCCTACAATGAGCAGTTCTTC
CDR3 protein: CASRSPSGAYNEQFF

D gene: TRBD2
clone size: NA
V gene: TRBV29-1
J gene: TRBJ2-5
CDR3 DNA: TGCAGCGTGACCGGGCTAGCGGGGGCAGAGACCCAGTACTTC
CDR3 protein: CSVTGLAGAETQYF

D gene: TRBD1
clone size: NA
V gene: TRBV27
J gene: TRBJ1-5
CDR3 DNA: TGTGCCAGCAGTCTTACAGGGGCCCGCAATCAGCCCCAGCATTTT
CDR3 protein: CASSLTGARNQPQHF

D gene: NA
clone size: few
V gene: TRBV3-1/TRBV3-2
J gene: TRBJ2-2
CDR3 DNA: TGTGCCAGCAGCCGGCAGGGGGGCACCGGGGAGCTGTTTTTT
CDR3 protein: CASSRQGGTGELFF

D gene: TRBD1
clone size: NA
V gene: TRBV6-5
J gene: TRBJ1-4
CDR3 DNA: TGTGCCAGCAGTAACTCAGGGGGGGGTAGTGAAAAACTGTTTTTT
CDR3 protein: CASSNSGGGSEKLFF

D gene: NA
clone size: NA
V gene: TRBV10-1
J gene: TRBJ2-7
CDR3 DNA: TGCGCCAGCAGTGAGACGGTCCGAGCCTACGAGCAGTACTTC
CDR3 protein: CASSETVRAYEQYF

D gene: NA
clone size: NA
V gene: TRBV19
J gene: TRBJ2-5
CDR3 DNA: TGTGCCAGTAGTCCGGCAGGGGAGACCCAGTACTTC
CDR3 protein: CASSPAGETQYF

D gene: NA
clone size: NA
V gene: TRBV5-1
J gene: TRBJ2-3
CDR3 DNA: TGCGCCAGCAGCTTCGGCAGGAGGGCAGATACGCAGTATTTT
CDR3 protein: CASSFGRRADTQYF

D gene: NA
clone size: once
V gene: TRBV28
J gene: TRBJ1-2
CDR3 DNA: TGTGCCAGCAGTTTAGACGGGAGCGGCTACACCTTC
CDR3 protein: CASSLDGSGYTF

D gene: NA
clone size: NA
V gene: TRBV30
J gene: TRBJ2-7
CDR3 DNA: TGTGCGCGCGCGGGACTCAAAAAATACGAGCAGTACTTC
CDR3 protein: CARAGLKKYEQYF

D gene: NA
clone size: NA
V gene: TRBV14
J gene: TRBJ1-4
CDR3 DNA: TGTGCCAGCAGCCAAGCTCACGGGGGTTCACTGTTTTTT
CDR3 protein: CASSQAHGGSLFF

D gene: NA
clone size: NA
V gene: TRBV19
J gene: TRBJ1-2
CDR3 DNA: TGTGCCAGTAGTAAGCGGGGCGATGGCTACACCTTC
CDR3 protein: CASSKRGDGYTF

D gene: TRBD1
clone size: NA
V gene: TRBV5-6
J gene: TRBJ2-7
CDR3 DNA: TGTGCCAGCAGCTCGGGACAGTACGAGCAGTACTTC
CDR3 protein: CASSSGQYEQYF